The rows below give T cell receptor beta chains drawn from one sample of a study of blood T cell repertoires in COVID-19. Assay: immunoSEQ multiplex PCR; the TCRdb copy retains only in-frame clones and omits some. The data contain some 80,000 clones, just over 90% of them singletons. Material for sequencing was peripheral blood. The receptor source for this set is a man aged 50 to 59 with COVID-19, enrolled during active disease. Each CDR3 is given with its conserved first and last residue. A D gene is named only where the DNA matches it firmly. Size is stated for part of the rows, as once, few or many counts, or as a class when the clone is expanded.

TGCGCCAGCAGCCCGTGGCGGGGAACTAATGAAAAACTGTTTTTT	CASSPWRGTNEKLFF	-	-	TRBV4-3	TRBJ1-4
TGTGCCAGCAGTCCCGGGACAGGTTCGCAGTATTTT	CASSPGTGSQYF	TRBD1	-	TRBV12-3/TRBV12-4	TRBJ2-3
TGTGCCAGCAGCCCACGGCTCCGTGCGGGGGCCTGGGATGAGCAGTTCTTC	CASSPRLRAGAWDEQFF	-	-	TRBV11-2	TRBJ2-1
TGTGCCAGCAGTCGACAGGGGAAGAATTCACCCCTCCACTTT	CASSRQGKNSPLHF	TRBD1	-	TRBV6-5	TRBJ1-6
TGTGCCAGCAGTGAATGGGGGGGAAATCAGCCCCAGCATTTT	CASSEWGGNQPQHF	-	-	TRBV25-1	TRBJ1-5
TGTGCCACACTCGGGACTAGTGGAACCAATGAGCAGTTCTTC	CATLGTSGTNEQFF	TRBD2	-	TRBV19	TRBJ2-1
TGTGCCTGGAGTGTGGGACAGCCCAATCAGCCCCAGCATTTT	CAWSVGQPNQPQHF	TRBD1	once	TRBV30	TRBJ1-5
TGTGCCAGCAGACGGGGACTAGCGGAATACAATGAGCAGTTCTTC	CASRRGLAEYNEQFF	TRBD2	-	TRBV5-6	TRBJ2-1
TGTGCCAGCAGCCACCCCCTAGCGGGAGGGAGCTACGAGCAGTACTTC	CASSHPLAGGSYEQYF	TRBD2	-	TRBV4-2	TRBJ2-7
TGTGCCAGCCGACAGGGTCGGAACACTGAAGCTTTCTTT	CASRQGRNTEAFF	TRBD1	-	TRBV2	TRBJ1-1
TGTGCCAGTAGGAGACAGAGCACAGATACGCAGTATTTT	CASRRQSTDTQYF	-	-	TRBV19	TRBJ2-3
TGTGCCAGCAGCTTGGAGCGGGACACTGAAGCTTTCTTT	CASSLERDTEAFF	-	-	TRBV5-6	TRBJ1-1
TGTGCCAGCAGCGACTATCCCGGGGAGCTGTTTTTT	CASSDYPGELFF	-	-	TRBV6-2/TRBV6-3	TRBJ2-2
TGTGCCAGCAGCGTACAGGGGACCGACTCCTACAATGAGCAGTTCTTC	CASSVQGTDSYNEQFF	-	-	TRBV9	TRBJ2-1
TGCAGTGCTAGTAAGAGCGGGAGCTTTTTGGAGACCCAGTACTTC	CSASKSGSFLETQYF	TRBD2	-	TRBV20-1	TRBJ2-5
TGTGCCAGCAGCGGCCGACAGTCCTCTGGGGCCAACGTCCTGACTTTC	CASSGRQSSGANVLTF	-	-	TRBV9	TRBJ2-6
TGTGCCAGCAGCTTCGGGACAGGCACCTACGAGCAGTACTTC	CASSFGTGTYEQYF	TRBD1	-	TRBV11-2	TRBJ2-7
TGTGCCAGCAGCTTACAGGGTTCTGACTACGAGCAGTACTTC	CASSLQGSDYEQYF	-	-	TRBV11-2	TRBJ2-7
TGCGCCAGCAGCTTGGCCTTGGCAGACCAAGAGACCCAGTACTTC	CASSLALADQETQYF	-	-	TRBV5-1	TRBJ2-5
TGTGCCAGCACCTCCCGGACAGGGCTCTCCTACGAGCAGTACTTC	CASTSRTGLSYEQYF	TRBD1	once	TRBV28	TRBJ2-7
TGTGCCAGCAGAGCTACAGGGATGAACACTGAAGCTTTCTTT	CASRATGMNTEAFF	-	-	TRBV6-6	TRBJ1-1
TGTGCCAGCAGCCTTGCGGACAGGTCCTCGCCCCTCCACTTT	CASSLADRSSPLHF	TRBD1	-	TRBV7-8	TRBJ1-6
TGTGCCAGCATGCGCTCGAGGACAGGCCCCATTTTTTTT	CASMRSRTGPIFF	TRBD1	-	TRBV6-5	TRBJ1-4
TGTGCCAGCAGCAGGGACAGACGCACAGATACGCAGTATTTT	CASSRDRRTDTQYF	TRBD1	-	TRBV11-2	TRBJ2-3
TGTGCCAGCAGCTATATGAACACTGAAGCTTTCTTT	CASSYMNTEAFF	-	-	TRBV5-6	TRBJ1-1
TGTGCCAGCAGCTCCGGGACAGGGCTTGTCAATGAGCAGTTCTTC	CASSSGTGLVNEQFF	TRBD1	-	TRBV7-9	TRBJ2-1
TGTGCCAGTAGTACCCCGGGACTAGCGGGAGGGCCCGAAGACGGGGAGCTGTTTTTT	CASSTPGLAGGPEDGELFF	TRBD2	-	TRBV19	TRBJ2-2
TGTGCCAGCAGCCCCGTGGGACAGGGGGCGAACACTGAAGCTTTCTTT	CASSPVGQGANTEAFF	TRBD1	-	TRBV14	TRBJ1-1
TGTGCCAGCAGCTTAGGGGGAGAGGGAGGGACGCAGTATTTT	CASSLGGEGGTQYF	TRBD2	-	TRBV7-2	TRBJ2-3
TGTGCCAGCAGAGACAGGTTTGATTCACCCCTCCACTTT	CASRDRFDSPLHF	-	-	TRBV28	TRBJ1-6
TGTGCCAGTAGTCCTCCACAGGGGGCCTGGTCCCGTGGGGCCAACGTCCTGACTTTC	CASSPPQGAWSRGANVLTF	TRBD1	few	TRBV19	TRBJ2-6
TGCGCCAGCAGCTTGGAGGTTAGCCGGCCAGATGAGCAGTTCTTC	CASSLEVSRPDEQFF	-	-	TRBV5-1	TRBJ2-1
TGTGCCAGTAGTATAACAGACCCTCCACACGAGCAGTACTTC	CASSITDPPHEQYF	-	few	TRBV19	TRBJ2-7
TGTGCCAGCAAGGGGGTAGTCGGAAACACCATATATTTT	CASKGVVGNTIYF	-	once	TRBV7-9	TRBJ1-3
TGTGCCAGCAGCTTGACCCCTAGCTCCTACGAGCAGTACTTC	CASSLTPSSYEQYF	-	-	TRBV7-3	TRBJ2-7
TGTGCCAGCAGCGGCTATTCAGATACGCAGTATTTT	CASSGYSDTQYF	-	-	TRBV9	TRBJ2-3
TGTGCCAGCAGTGGCTCACAGGGCTCTGGGGCCAACGTCCTGACTTTC	CASSGSQGSGANVLTF	-	-	TRBV6-1	TRBJ2-6
TGTGCCAGCAGCAATACAGGGGGCAGGGACAATGAGCAGTTCTTC	CASSNTGGRDNEQFF	TRBD1	-	TRBV5-4	TRBJ2-1
TGTGCCAGCAGCTTGTCTCCTAGCGGGAGATCAGATACGCAGTATTTT	CASSLSPSGRSDTQYF	TRBD2	-	TRBV5-4	TRBJ2-3
TGTGCCAGCAGTTTTGGAGGACTAGCGGCTAGTACCGGGGAGCTGTTTTTT	CASSFGGLAASTGELFF	TRBD2	-	TRBV27	TRBJ2-2
TGCGCCAGCAGCTTGTCCAGTAGCACAGATACGCAGTATTTT	CASSLSSSTDTQYF	-	-	TRBV5-1	TRBJ2-3
TGTGCCAGCTCACACGGACGGGAGGGTGATCAGCCCCAGCATTTT	CASSHGREGDQPQHF	-	few	TRBV18	TRBJ1-5
TGTGCCAGCAGACAAGACAGGGGGCGCACAGATACGCAGTATTTT	CASRQDRGRTDTQYF	TRBD1	-	TRBV7-2	TRBJ2-3
TGTGCCAGCAGCTTTATAGGGACTAGCGATGAGCAGTTCTTC	CASSFIGTSDEQFF	TRBD2	-	TRBV5-4	TRBJ2-1
TGTGCCAGCAGCGGGTTAGCGGGAGCGGATACGCAGTATTTT	CASSGLAGADTQYF	TRBD2	-	TRBV11-2	TRBJ2-3
TGTGCCAGCAGCTTAACAGGGCCCCCAGAAGCTTTCTTT	CASSLTGPPEAFF	-	-	TRBV7-9	TRBJ1-1
TGTGCCAGCAGTCCCAGGAACCCTTCAGAGACCCAGTACTTC	CASSPRNPSETQYF	-	once	TRBV6-6	TRBJ2-5
TGTGCCAGCAGTGAACTCGGGACAGAGCATGGCTCCTATAATTCACCCCTCCACTTT	CASSELGTEHGSYNSPLHF	TRBD1	-	TRBV6-1	TRBJ1-6
TGTGCCAGCAGTGGATGGAGGGCGGAGACCCAGTACTTC	CASSGWRAETQYF	-	-	TRBV2	TRBJ2-5
TGTGCCAGCAGTCTAGGGACTAGCGGGCAAGAGACCCAGTACTTC	CASSLGTSGQETQYF	TRBD2	-	TRBV27	TRBJ2-5
TGTGCCAGCAGTTTAACACCTCCGGGACAGGGACCCGAGCAGTACTTC	CASSLTPPGQGPEQYF	TRBD1	-	TRBV27	TRBJ2-7
TGTGCCAGCAGCTTAGGGGCAGGGGGCAGGGAGCAGTTCTTC	CASSLGAGGREQFF	TRBD1	-	TRBV13	TRBJ2-1